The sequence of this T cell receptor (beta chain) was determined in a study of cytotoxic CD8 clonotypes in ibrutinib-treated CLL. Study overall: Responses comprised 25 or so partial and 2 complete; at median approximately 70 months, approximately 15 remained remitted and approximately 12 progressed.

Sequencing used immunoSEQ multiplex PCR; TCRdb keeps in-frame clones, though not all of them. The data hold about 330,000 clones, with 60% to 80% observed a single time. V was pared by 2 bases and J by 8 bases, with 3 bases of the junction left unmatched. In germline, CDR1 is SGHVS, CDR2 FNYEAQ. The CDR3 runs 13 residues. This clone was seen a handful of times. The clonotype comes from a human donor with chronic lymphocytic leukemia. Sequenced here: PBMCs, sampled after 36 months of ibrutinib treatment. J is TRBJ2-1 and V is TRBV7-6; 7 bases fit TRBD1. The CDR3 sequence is CASSLNRGDEQFF. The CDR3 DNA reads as TGTGCCAGCAGCTTAAACAGGGGTGATGAGCAGTTCTTC.